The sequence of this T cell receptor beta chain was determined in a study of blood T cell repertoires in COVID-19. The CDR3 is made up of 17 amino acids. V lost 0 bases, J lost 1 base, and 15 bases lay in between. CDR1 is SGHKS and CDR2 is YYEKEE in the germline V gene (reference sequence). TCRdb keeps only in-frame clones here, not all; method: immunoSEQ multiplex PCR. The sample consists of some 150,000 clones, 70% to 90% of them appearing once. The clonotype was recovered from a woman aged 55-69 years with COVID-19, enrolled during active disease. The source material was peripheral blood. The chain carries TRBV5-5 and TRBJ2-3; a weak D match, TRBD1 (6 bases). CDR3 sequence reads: CASSLAQRTAGTDTQYF. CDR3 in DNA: TGTGCCAGCAGCTTGGCCCAAAGGACAGCTGGCACAGATACGCAGTATTTT.